Listed here are 24 T cell receptor beta chains from one sample, sequenced in a study of T-cell memory formation after mild COVID-19 (dated by TCRdb to the early 2020s). Library prep was done by 5' RACE. TCRdb lists the instrument as Illumina NovaSeq 6000. TCRdb applied fastp at Q25 and MiXCR to the public reads, then kept only in-frame beta chains. Merged by CDR3 protein, the rows form single entries marked with the most common genes and DNA. The sample yields about 130,000 distinct CDR3 sequences; 15% to 20% were counted once. Together, the top ten hold approximately 14% of the sample. Material: PBMCs or a T cell subset sorted from them (not recorded which). The receptors shown here come from an adult woman who had mild COVID-19 (a few samples of this study predate the infection). The sample titles of this study are shuffled in the database, so cell type and time point are left out; the donor was told from shared clones.

The CDR3, as DNA: TGTGCCAGCAGTTACGGGGGGGCCGGAGATACGCAGTATTTT. Translation: CASSYGGAGDTQYF. The genes are TRBV12-3 or TRBV12-4 and TRBJ2-3, with 8 positions matching TRBD2. Unmatched junction bases numbered 5, after V lost 4 bases and J lost 5 bases. This CDR3 is built from 14 residues.

This clonotype was recorded once. This sequence joins TRBV10-3 and TRBJ2-7; no definite D call. The CDR3 runs to 14 residues. Trimming cost V 3 bases and J 3 bases, with 12 bases left between them. CDR1 ENHRY and CDR2 SYGVKD come from the germline V gene. DNA of the CDR3: TGTGCCATCAGTGAACTCAGTGATCTCTACGAGCAGTACTTC. Translating it yields CAISELSDLYEQYF.

This clonotype was found a few times. The chain uses TRBV20-1 and TRBJ1-5, with D hard to call. The CDR3 length is 18 residues. With 0 bases removed from V and 0 bases from J, the gap between germline ends came to 18 bases. CDR1 and CDR2 (germline): DFQATT, SNEGSKA (reference sequence). In DNA form, the CDR3 reads TGCAGTGCTAGAGAATCGGGCACCCCAACCCTTAGCAATCAGCCCCAGCATTTT. Encoded protein: CSARESGTPTLSNQPQHF.

This clonotype showed up just a few times. The rearrangement links TRBV7-9 to TRBJ2-3; D is ambiguous. Trimming removed 3 bases at V and 1 base at J, with 11 bases between. The CDR3 consists of 15 residues. Looked up from germline, CDR1 is SEHNR and CDR2 is FQNEAQ (reference sequence). CDR3: CASSLVPGRTDTQYF. Written as DNA, the CDR3 is TGTGCCAGCAGCTTGGTGCCAGGACGCACAGATACGCAGTATTTT.

This clonotype was counted a few times. V is TRBV20-1 and J is TRBJ1-4; unclear D gene. The CDR3 runs 16 residues. CDR1 is DFQATT and CDR2 is SNEGSKA in the germline V gene (reference sequence). CDR3 nucleotides: TGCAGCGTAACCAACGGGCCTCCGGGGACTAATGAAAAACTGTTTTTT. It translates to CSVTNGPPGTNEKLFF.

The chain couples TRBV6-5 to TRBJ2-7; 8 positions match TRBD1. This CDR3 has 15 amino acids. Germline loops: CDR1 MNHEY, CDR2 SVGAGI. V lost 6 bases to trimming and J lost 0 bases; unmatched junction nucleotides: 7. CDR3 DNA: TGTGCCAGCAGGCGACAGGGACAGGTCTCCTACGAGCAGTACTTC. As protein: CASRRQGQVSYEQYF.

In its sample, this clonotype was seen a few times. The rearrangement joins TRBV12-3 or TRBV12-4 to TRBJ2-1; D gene ambiguous. The CDR3 has 12 residues. Trimming took off 5 bases at V and 4 bases at J, with 6 bases between the two ends. Here the CDR3 DNA reads TGTGCCAGCAGTCCAGTTTACAATGAGCAGTTCTTC. Its protein product is CASSPVYNEQFF.

This clonotype showed up just a few times. The chain employs TRBV12-3 or TRBV12-4 and TRBJ1-1; D ambiguous. The CDR3 totals 9 residues. V was cut by 6 bases and J by 12 bases, with 8 bases left in between. The CDR3 spells CASSPGTFF. The DNA of the CDR3 is TGTGCCAGCAGCCCTGGAACTTTCTTT.

The gene calls are TRBV7-7 and TRBJ2-3; D may be TRBD1 or TRBD2 (5 bases each). Trimming took off 5 bases at V and 4 bases at J, with 22 bases between the two ends. The CDR3 has 17 residues. Germline lookup yields CDR1 SSHAT and CDR2 FNYEAQ (reference sequence). The CDR3 sequence is CASSPLVGPGLADTQYF. Here the CDR3 DNA reads TGTGCCAGCAGCCCCCTAGTTGGTCCGGGGCTGGCAGATACGCAGTATTTT.

This clonotype was observed a few times. The chain employs TRBV4-3 and TRBJ2-1, with D possibly being TRBD2 (6 bases). This CDR3 comprises 15 residues. The germline V and J ends were trimmed by 4 bases and 0 bases, with 10 bases remaining between them. Per the germline V gene, CDR1 is LGHNA and CDR2 is YSLEER. The CDR3 is CASSLADSSYNEQFF. CDR3 in DNA: TGCGCCAGCAGCCTAGCGGATAGCTCCTACAATGAGCAGTTCTTC.

This clonotype appeared many times. This chain links TRBV24-1 with TRBJ2-1; 7 nucleotides line up with TRBD1. CDR3 size: 13 residues. CDR1 is KGHDR and CDR2 is SFDVKD in the germline V gene. Trimming took 0 bases from V and 10 from J; bases not matched to a gene: 2. This CDR3 is CATSDLSRGEQFF. CDR3 DNA: TGTGCCACCAGTGATTTGTCCAGGGGGGAGCAGTTCTTC.

The V gene is TRBV11-2, the J gene TRBJ2-7, with D perhaps matching TRBD1 or TRBD2 (5 bases each). Germline CDR1 is SGHAT and CDR2 is FQNNGV. Trimming cost V 3 bases and J 2 bases, with 8 bases left between them. The CDR3 consists of 13 residues. Written as DNA, the CDR3 is TGTGCCAGCAGCTTGAGGGGAGCCTACGAGCAGTACTTC. This codes for CASSLRGAYEQYF. Variable domain in full (rest from reference TRBV11-2 and TRBJ2-7): EAGVAQSPRYKIIEKRQSVAFWCNPISGHATLYWYQQILGQGPKLLIQFQNNGVVDDSQLPKDRFSAERLKGVDSTLKIQPAKLEDSAVYLCASSLRGAYEQYFGPGTRLTVT.

This clonotype turned up a few times. The chain uses TRBV4-1 and TRBJ2-7; D is perhaps TRBD1 or TRBD2 (5 bases each). CDR1 is MGHRA and CDR2 is YSYEKL in the germline V gene. The CDR3 has 15 amino acids. Trimming shortened V by 0 bases and J by 9 bases, and 18 bases separated the two germline ends. CDR3 bases: TGCGCCAGCAGCCAAGAAGTAGGGACCAGATGGAGGCAGTACTTC. Its translation is CASSQEVGTRWRQYF.

The genes are TRBV7-8 and TRBJ1-2, with D uncertain. Germline CDR1 and CDR2: SGHVS and FQNEAQ. The CDR3 is made up of 14 amino acids. Trimming took off 5 bases at V and 0 bases at J, with 10 bases between the two ends. CDR3 region: CASSQRPTNYGYTF. For the CDR3, the DNA is TGTGCCAGCAGCCAGAGACCTACTAACTATGGCTACACCTTC.

This clonotype was seen a few times. The chain is built from TRBV6-6 and TRBJ1-1; TRBD1 is a possible D gene (6 bases). Germline V lookup: CDR1 MNHNY, CDR2 SVGAGI (reference sequence). V dropped 10 bases and J dropped 5 bases, with 17 bases sitting between them. The CDR3 extends over 13 amino acids. The DNA for the CDR3 is TGTGCCACTTCCCCCGGACAGACGACTGAAGCTTTCTTT. Protein: CATSPGQTTEAFF.

The chain employs TRBV5-1 and TRBJ2-1, with TRBD1 matching over 7 bases. Germline-derived CDR1 and CDR2 are SGHRS and YFSETQ. CDR3 length: 17 amino acids. Trimming removed 5 bases from V and 5 bases from J; junction bases left unmatched: 16. CDR3 bases: TGCGCCAGCAGTTCGTCATCGGGACAGCGTCTCCACAATGAGCAGTTCTTC. Its protein is CASSSSSGQRLHNEQFF.

This clonotype was counted ten times or more. The chain joins TRBV3-1 to TRBJ2-7, with 10 bases aligning to TRBD2. The V and J ends lost 2 bases and 0 bases, in that order; junction bases with no gene match: 7. Germline V gene sequence: CDR1 LGHDT, CDR2 YNNKEL (reference sequence). The CDR3 is 17 amino acids. The CDR3 loop reads CASSQNSGGPNSYEQYF. In nucleotides, the CDR3 is TGTGCCAGCAGCCAAAATAGCGGGGGGCCCAACTCCTACGAGCAGTACTTC.

This clonotype was recorded at least ten times. The chain uses TRBV4-2 and TRBJ2-5; 7 positions agree with TRBD2. The CDR3 has 13 amino acids. Germline loops: CDR1 LGHNA, CDR2 YNFKEQ. After removal of 5 bases from V and 5 bases from J, the junction contained 5 bases not matched to a gene. The CDR3 protein is CASSFGGGETQYF. DNA for the CDR3: TGTGCCAGCAGCTTCGGGGGAGGGGAGACCCAGTACTTC.

This clonotype showed up many times. V gene TRBV19 combines with J gene TRBJ2-1; TRBD2 matches 9 bases. The J segment lost 6 bases and the V segment lost 4 bases, leaving 4 bases of the junction unmatched. Germline CDR1 and CDR2: LNHDA and SQIVND (reference sequence). The CDR3 length is 14 residues. The CDR3: CASSSGRVFNEQFF. CDR3 DNA sequence: TGTGCCAGTAGTAGCGGGAGGGTATTCAATGAGCAGTTCTTC.

This clonotype was seen more than once but under ten times. The chain links TRBV12-3 or TRBV12-4 to TRBJ2-7; 8 bases align to TRBD2. CDR3 length: 13 residues. V was clipped by 6 bases and J by 6 bases; unmatched bases: 7. The DNA for the CDR3 is TGTGCCAGCAGCACGGACGGGAGGGGCGAGCAGTACTTC. This gives the protein CASSTDGRGEQYF.

This rearrangement joins TRBV4-1 to TRBJ1-1; a weak D match, TRBD1 (6 bases). Germline CDR1 is MGHRA and CDR2 is YSYEKL. There are 20 residues in the CDR3. V lost 0 bases and J lost 0, with 23 bases in between. CDR3 amino acids: CASSQDHLRATGPLNTEAFF. The CDR3 DNA reads as TGCGCCAGCAGCCAAGACCATCTCCGCGCGACAGGACCGCTGAACACTGAAGCTTTCTTT.

The chain has TRBV5-1 and TRBJ2-1, with TRBD2 matching 12 bases. Unmatched junction bases numbered 7, after V lost 7 bases and J lost 11 bases. Germline V gene lookup returns CDR1 SGHRS and CDR2 YFSETQ. CDR3 length: 13 amino acids. The CDR3 sequence: CASSGLAGTQQFF. In DNA, the CDR3 is TGCGCCAGCTCTGGACTAGCGGGAACCCAGCAGTTCTTC.

V is TRBV20-1 and J is TRBJ2-1; 14 bases agree with TRBD2. Trimming cost V 6 bases and J 6 bases; bases outside gene matches: 7. The CDR3 extends over 15 amino acids. The germline V gene encodes CDR1 DFQATT and CDR2 SNEGSKA (reference sequence). The CDR3 protein is CSARRTSGGFNEQFF. In nucleotides, the CDR3 is TGCAGTGCCCGAAGGACTAGCGGGGGGTTCAATGAGCAGTTCTTC.

This clonotype was counted only a few times. The chain has TRBV5-8 and TRBJ2-3; TRBD2 is a possible D gene (5 bases). Trimming cost V 2 bases and J 2 bases, with 12 bases left between them. The CDR3 runs to 15 residues. The germline V gene encodes CDR1 SGHTS and CDR2 YDEGEE. CDR3 sequence reads: CASSLEGSPTDTQYF. The DNA for the CDR3 is TGTGCCAGCAGCTTAGAGGGATCCCCCACAGATACGCAGTATTTT.